These 21 T cell receptor beta chains came from one sample sequenced in a study of untreated major depressive disorder. Their antigen targets remain unknown. The data were produced by immunoSEQ multiplex PCR, yet TCRdb's version contains in-frame clones alone and is incomplete. The table shows more than 25,000 clones, with roughly nine tenths occurring only once. General study points: TRBV05-01 (Vbeta 5.1) usage was higher in CD4+ T cells of depressed patients than controls.

Sequenced: CD4+ T cells from PBMCs. The receptors stem from a woman between 25 and 40 years old with major depressive disorder.

CDR3 coding DNA: TGTGCCAGCAGGCACACTAGGGACACCGGGGAGCTGTTTTTT. Translated: CASRHTRDTGELFF. This chain uses TRBV7-2 with TRBJ2-2; possibly TRBD2 for D (5 bases). This CDR3 is 14 amino acids long. V was shortened by 6 bases and J by 3 bases, with 11 bases between the two germline ends. CDR1 is SGHTA and CDR2 is FQGNSA in the germline V gene.

J is TRBJ1-3 and V is TRBV7-2; D not resolved. The V end lost 4 bases, the J end lost 4 bases, and 5 bases lay between the germline ends. This CDR3 has 12 amino acids. CDR1 and CDR2 from the germline V gene are SGHTA and FQGNSA. The CDR3, as DNA: TGTGCCAGCAGCTCTTTGGGAAACACCATATATTTT. This codes for CASSSLGNTIYF.

On this clone: Other DNA sequences in the sample encode the same CDR3. The chain links TRBV5-1 to TRBJ2-5; 8 positions agree with TRBD1. This CDR3 region has 14 residues. Per the germline V gene, CDR1 is SGHRS and CDR2 is YFSETQ. The ends lost 3 bases at V and 2 bases at J; junction bases unmatched: 3. The CDR3 DNA sequence: TGCGCCAGCAGCTCGGGGACAGGTCAAGAGACCCAGTACTTC. This sequence encodes CASSSGTGQETQYF.

This rearrangement joins TRBV2 to TRBJ2-1; the D gene is possibly TRBD1 (5 bases). The V end lost 3 bases, the J end lost 9 bases, and 12 bases lay between the germline ends. The CDR3 extends over 13 amino acids. Germline V gene lookup returns CDR1 SNHLY and CDR2 FYNNEI. The CDR3 loop reads CASSDFGAAEQFF. The CDR3 DNA reads TGTGCCAGCAGTGATTTTGGGGCGGCTGAGCAGTTCTTC.

The V gene is TRBV7-2, the J gene TRBJ2-6, with TRBD2 identical over 9 bases. V lost 4 bases to trimming and J lost 4 bases; unmatched junction nucleotides: 2. There are 15 residues in the CDR3. Germline V gene data show CDR1 as SGHTA and CDR2 as FQGNSA. The CDR3 reads CASSSLAGGANVLTF. The CDR3 DNA is TGTGCCAGCAGCTCTCTAGCGGGGGGGGCCAACGTCCTGACTTTC.

The chain recombines TRBV18 with TRBJ2-5; tentative D call: TRBD1 (5 bases). The CDR3 is made up of 15 amino acids. Germline CDR1 is KGHSH and CDR2 is LQKENI. V gave up 3 bases and J gave up 1 base, with 12 bases separating them. CDR3 nucleotide sequence: TGTGCCAGCTCACCCCTGACAGTTTCCCAAGAGACCCAGTACTTC. Translated: CASSPLTVSQETQYF.

The V and J genes are TRBV28 and TRBJ2-7; the match to TRBD1 covers 7 bases. CDR3 length: 13 amino acids. The germline V gene has CDR1 MDHEN and CDR2 SYDVKM. J gave up 1 base and V 5 bases, and 2 bases lay outside the gene matches. The CDR3 DNA sequence: TGTGCCAGCAGTCCGGGACAGTCCTACGAGCAGTACTTC. Amino acid sequence: CASSPGQSYEQYF.

The chain links TRBV10-3 to TRBJ1-1; D unclear. Trimming shortened V by 8 bases and J by 1 base, and 5 bases separated the two germline ends. The V gene's germline CDR1 is ENHRY and CDR2 SYGVKD. The CDR3 runs to 11 residues. CDR3 residues: CAIQKNTEAFF. For the CDR3, the DNA is TGTGCCATCCAAAAGAACACTGAAGCTTTCTTT.

This clone has only a few counts. V usage is TRBV4-1 and J usage is TRBJ1-2; D may be TRBD1 (5 bases). The CDR3 sequence is 14 residues long. With 3 bases removed from V and 2 bases from J, the gap between germline ends came to 10 bases. CDR1 and CDR2 from the germline V gene are MGHRA and YSYEKL. CDR3 loop: CASSHGTGNYGYTF. CDR3 coding DNA: TGCGCCAGCAGCCATGGCACAGGAAACTATGGCTACACCTTC.

The chain combines TRBV18 with TRBJ2-7, with D perhaps assigned TRBD1 or TRBD2 (6 bases each). CDR1 and CDR2 (germline): KGHSH, LQKENI. Trimming pared 0 bases from V and 6 bases from J, leaving 18 bases between. The CDR3 is made up of 16 amino acids. In nucleotides, the CDR3 is TGTGCCAGCTCACCACCTCGGGGGCTTGGTTATTCCGAGCAGTACTTC. This codes for CASSPPRGLGYSEQYF.

A note on this clone: The sample holds other DNA sequences that translate to the same CDR3. The chain combines TRBV28 with TRBJ1-2; no clear D gene. V gave up 5 bases and J gave up 5 bases, with 9 bases separating them. This CDR3 has 12 amino acids. CDR1 and CDR2 from the germline V gene are MDHEN and SYDVKM. The CDR3 DNA follows: TGTGCCAGCAGTCTCAGGTTTTATGGCTACACCTTC. Its translation is CASSLRFYGYTF.

This clone turned up a few times. The chain is built from TRBV6-1 and TRBJ1-2; 7 nucleotides agree with TRBD1. Per the germline V gene, CDR1 is MNHNS and CDR2 is SASEGT. The CDR3 is 12 amino acids. The V and J ends lost 4 bases and 8 bases, in that order; junction bases with no gene match: 4. As DNA, the CDR3 is TGTGCCAGCAGTGCGACAGGGACCGGCTACACCTTC. It specifies CASSATGTGYTF.

This chain links TRBV5-1 with TRBJ2-7, with D tentatively TRBD1 or TRBD2 (5 bases each). The V gene lost 1 base and the J gene lost 3 bases, with 14 bases spanning the gap. The CDR3 extends over 15 amino acids. Per the germline V gene, CDR1 is SGHRS and CDR2 is YFSETQ. The CDR3 spells CASSLMGDPDYEQYF. The CDR3 DNA follows: TGCGCCAGCAGCTTGATGGGGGACCCCGACTACGAGCAGTACTTC.

The chain couples TRBV27 to TRBJ2-7; D not certain. CDR3 length equals 12 residues. CDR1 is MNHEY and CDR2 is SMNVEV in the germline V gene (reference sequence). V shed 3 bases and J shed 3 bases, with 6 bases lying between them. The CDR3 loop reads CASSFTGYEQYF. The CDR3 nucleotides are TGTGCCAGCAGTTTTACGGGCTACGAGCAGTACTTC.

The chain carries TRBV5-1 and TRBJ1-1; 7 bases line up with TRBD1. Losses at the gene ends were 0 bases for V and 7 bases for J; bases not matched to a gene: 0. Germline loops: CDR1 SGHRS, CDR2 YFSETQ. The CDR3 sequence is 12 residues long. The CDR3 here is CASSLAGGEAFF. For the CDR3, the DNA is TGCGCCAGCAGCTTGGCAGGGGGTGAAGCTTTCTTT.

The chain recombines TRBV9 with TRBJ2-2; D is perhaps TRBD1 or TRBD2 (5 bases each). Trimming removed 9 bases from V and 0 bases from J, with 15 bases in between. There are 15 residues in the CDR3. The germline CDR1 and CDR2 sequences are SGDLS and YYNGEE. The CDR3 sequence is CATNRDATNTGELFF. In DNA form, the CDR3 reads TGTGCCACCAACCGGGACGCCACGAACACCGGGGAGCTGTTTTTT.

The chain recombines TRBV7-3 with TRBJ2-3; no firm D call. Germline CDR1 and CDR2: SGHTA and FQGTGA. The CDR3 covers 14 residues. Trimming left V 2 bases short and J 0 bases short, with 6 bases between. The CDR3 DNA follows: TGTGCCAGCAGCTTACAGTTTAGCACAGATACGCAGTATTTT. It encodes CASSLQFSTDTQYF.

This chain joins TRBV5-1 and TRBJ2-7, with 7 positions matching TRBD2. Germline V gene lookup returns CDR1 SGHRS and CDR2 YFSETQ. CDR3 length: 14 residues. The V and J ends lost 0 bases and 6 bases, in that order; junction bases with no gene match: 6. CDR3 in amino acids: CASSLGLAAIEQYF. DNA of the CDR3: TGCGCCAGCAGCTTGGGACTAGCCGCGATCGAGCAGTACTTC.

The chain recombines TRBV10-3 with TRBJ2-7, with 9 bases that match TRBD1. Germline assignment: CDR1 ENHRY and CDR2 SYGVKD. J was trimmed by 5 bases and V by 6 bases; bases with no gene match: 5. The CDR3 loop spans 13 amino acids. CDR3 coding DNA: TGTGCCATCAGACTACAGGGGGCTGACGAGCAGTACTTC. It encodes CAIRLQGADEQYF.

The J gene is TRBJ2-3, the V gene TRBV4-1; D is uncertain. Trimming took off 4 bases at V and 2 bases at J, with 4 bases between the two ends. Germline values: CDR1 MGHRA, CDR2 YSYEKL. This CDR3 is 12 amino acids long. In nucleotides, the CDR3 is TGCGCCAGCAGCCGTTCCACAGATACGCAGTATTTT. The encoded protein is CASSRSTDTQYF.

V gene TRBV7-2 combines with J gene TRBJ1-2; no clear D gene. CDR1 and CDR2 (germline): SGHTA, FQGNSA. This CDR3 contains 14 residues. Trimming cost V 2 bases and J 1 base, with 8 bases left between them. In nucleotides, the CDR3 is TGTGCCAGCAGCTTAAGTGTCGATAACTATGGCTACACCTTC. This codes for CASSLSVDNYGYTF.